Detailed here is one T cell receptor (beta chain). Antigen: not known. This sample was included in a study of cytomegalovirus exposure and HLA in healthy donors. Study-level background: Tens of millions of unique TCRs from HLA-typed donors were held in an early release of data. Findings and limits, study-wide: DRB1 had the most TCR associations and HLA-C the fewest, a later analysis found, with rates varying by HLA locus. As a later analysis showed, several of the most significant clusters appeared to be linked to common viral pathogens. The authors later found most CMV-associated TCR beta chains appeared HLA-restricted.

The V gene's germline CDR1 is GTSNPN and CDR2 SVGIG (reference sequence). This CDR3 is built from 14 residues. V lost 4 bases to trimming and J lost 9 bases; unmatched junction nucleotides: 10. Use of 60 Vbeta and 13 Jbeta primers characterized the PCR. Measured with immunoSEQ multiplex PCR; TCRdb has only the in-frame clones, and not every one. Recorded here are 95,000 to 150,000 clones; the top ten clones represent approximately 0.99%. The V call is TRBV30, the J call TRBJ2-1; 9 positions match TRBD2. Material for sequencing was PBMCs. This receptor was taken from a man in his late teens or twenties in good health and CMV-seronegative. The CDR3 region has the DNA TGTGCCTGGAAATGGCGCGGGGGGGCTGGTGAGCAGTTCTTC. It yields the protein CAWKWRGGAGEQFF.